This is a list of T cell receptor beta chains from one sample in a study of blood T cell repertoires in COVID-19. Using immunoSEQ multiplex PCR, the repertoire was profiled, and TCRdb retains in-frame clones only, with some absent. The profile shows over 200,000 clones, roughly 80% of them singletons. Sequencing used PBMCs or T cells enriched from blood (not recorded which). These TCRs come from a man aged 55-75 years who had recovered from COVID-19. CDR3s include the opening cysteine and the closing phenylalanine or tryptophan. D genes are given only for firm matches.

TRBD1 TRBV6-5 CASRPGQGVLREQFF
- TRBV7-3 CASSPNRAGQELFF
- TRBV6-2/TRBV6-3 CASSPADSSYNEQFF
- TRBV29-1 CSVEDRGTVFGYTF
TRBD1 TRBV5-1 CASSTLDREETQYF
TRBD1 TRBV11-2 CASRTGGSYNEQFF
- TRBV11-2 CASSPDGNYGYTF
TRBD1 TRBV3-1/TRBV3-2 CASSHRTGLLYF
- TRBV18 CASSLQNGRNQPQHF
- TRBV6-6 CASRFQGFTYGYTF
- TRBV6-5 CASSYSSGRRETQYF
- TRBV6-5 CASSSPNKSGYTF
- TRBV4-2 CASSQGVGRSSYNEQFF
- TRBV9 CASSVGSGEGDARGRAQYF
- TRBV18 CASSPIGISYEQYF
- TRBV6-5 CASSYSGGLNEKLFF
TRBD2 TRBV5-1 CASSLAGGYSTDTQYF